The text below deals with one T cell receptor (beta chain). Its antigen is still unknown. These data are taken from a study of blood T cells in healthy people across ages. Notes on the study in general: Across the age range, TCR beta diversity per million T cells fell in a roughly linear way.

With a J-beta primer mix and a sample-barcoded 5' primer, a second PCR ran about 7 to 11 cycles. One entry per CDR3 protein results from TCRdb running MiXCR on the 5' RACE reads. The sample includes approximately 880,000 distinct CDR3 sequences, about 48% seen only once; the top ten take around an eighth. Trimming took off 6 bases at V and 2 bases at J, with 9 bases between the two ends. This CDR3 comprises 13 residues. Germline V gene sequence: CDR1 SGHRS, CDR2 YFSETQ. The V and J genes are TRBV5-1 and TRBJ1-3; a possible D gene is TRBD1 (5 bases). The TCR comes from a man aged 30 to 45 in good health. The sequencing sample was made of blood. DNA of the CDR3: TGCGCCAGCAAGGAGGGGACTGGAAACACCATATATTTT. It encodes CASKEGTGNTIYF.